Following are 3 T cell receptor beta chains from one sample sequenced in a study of shared clonotypes between healthy human individuals. This table comes from immunoSEQ multiplex PCR, and its TCRdb copy is limited to in-frame clones, with some not included. The profile covers about 1.1 million clones, with around 82% appearing a single time and roughly 0.57% taken by the ten largest. Sequencing was done on a sample of memory CD4+ T cells from PBMCs. Subset here: CD45RA-negative fraction. The receptors were sampled from a man younger than 35 in good health. Some clones in this sample may be carry-over from other donors' samples.

The genes are TRBV29-1 and TRBJ2-5; perhaps D is TRBD1 or TRBD2 (5 bases each). The CDR3 is 14 amino acids. Trimming stripped 4 bases from V and 5 bases from J, with 17 bases between. Germline V gene sequence: CDR1 SQVTM, CDR2 ANQGSEA. CDR3 sequence reads: CSVARGSVGETQYF. CDR3 nucleotides: TGCAGCGTTGCTCGGGGCTCTGTGGGGGAGACCCAGTACTTC.

The rearrangement joins TRBV6-1 to TRBJ1-5; D remains unclear. There are 15 residues in the CDR3. Trimming pared 5 bases from V and 3 bases from J, leaving 14 bases between. Germline-derived CDR1 and CDR2 are MNHNS and SASEGT. CDR3 nucleotide sequence: TGTGCCAGCAGTCATGAGGTCGTTTCCAATCAGCCCCAGCATTTT. Protein product: CASSHEVVSNQPQHF.

This clone has just one count. This CDR3 is also generated by other DNA sequences in the sample. This chain joins TRBV5-1 and TRBJ2-7; 9 bases fit TRBD2. Losses at the gene ends were 0 bases for V and 6 bases for J; bases not matched to a gene: 4. CDR3 length: 14 amino acids. Germline-derived CDR1 and CDR2 are SGHRS and YFSETQ. The CDR3 loop reads CASSLVAGVGEQYF. CDR3 sequence (DNA): TGCGCCAGCAGCTTGGTAGCGGGAGTCGGCGAGCAGTACTTC.